Below are 20 T cell receptor beta chains sequenced from a single sample in a study of shared clonotypes between healthy human individuals. Assay: immunoSEQ multiplex PCR; the TCRdb copy retains only in-frame clones and omits some. The table records 2,500,000 or so clones, over 85% of them present only once. Sequenced sample: naive CD4+ T cells from PBMCs. Noted subset: CD45RA+ positively selected. The receptors come from a man younger than 30 in good health. Some clones in this sample may be carry-over from other donors' samples.

The CDR3 nucleotides are TGTGCCAGCAGCTTAAGTGGAGGGGTTGGCGAGCAGTACTTC. Protein sequence: CASSLSGGVGEQYF. The rearrangement links TRBV7-2 to TRBJ2-7; TRBD2 is a possible D gene (6 bases). V shed 2 bases and J shed 6 bases, with 14 bases lying between them. Germline CDR1 SGHTA, CDR2 FQGNSA. This CDR3 region has 14 residues.

The rearrangement links TRBV5-1 to TRBJ2-3, with D perhaps assigned TRBD1 or TRBD2 (6 bases each). Trimming removed 4 bases from V and 6 bases from J, with 21 bases in between. The CDR3 extends over 16 amino acids. Germline assignment: CDR1 SGHRS and CDR2 YFSETQ. The CDR3 protein is CASSRERRGEWDTQYF. In nucleotides, the CDR3 is TGCGCCAGCAGCCGGGAACGGAGGGGGGAATGGGATACGCAGTATTTT.

The V gene is TRBV4-3, the J gene TRBJ2-1; tentative D call: TRBD2 (6 bases). V gave up 6 bases and J gave up 8 bases, with 14 bases separating them. The germline V gene encodes CDR1 LGHNA and CDR2 YSLEER. The CDR3 loop spans 13 amino acids. The CDR3 DNA sequence: TGCGCCAGCAGTTGGCGGGATGGGTATGAGCAGTTCTTC. This encodes CASSWRDGYEQFF.

This chain connects TRBV5-4 to TRBJ2-7; D gene uncertain. V dropped 4 bases and J dropped 0 bases, with 14 bases sitting between them. The CDR3 extends over 15 amino acids. Germline CDR1 and CDR2: SGHNT and YYREEE (reference sequence). In DNA form, the CDR3 reads TGTGCCAGCAGCAGAGACGGCACCACCTCCTACGAGCAGTACTTC. It translates to CASSRDGTTSYEQYF.

This chain's CDR3 is CASSSPGTGASYEQYF. CDR3 nucleotides: TGTGCCAGCAGCAGTCCCGGGACAGGGGCCTCCTACGAGCAGTACTTC. This chain joins TRBV28 and TRBJ2-7; 10 bases match TRBD1. Germline V lookup: CDR1 MDHEN, CDR2 SYDVKM. This CDR3 region has 16 residues. V was clipped by 6 bases and J by 0 bases; unmatched bases: 8.

The chain couples TRBV6-5 to TRBJ1-5, with 9 bases fitting TRBD1. The CDR3 is 14 residues long. V was pared by 6 bases and J by 4 bases, with 4 bases of the junction left unmatched. Germline loops: CDR1 MNHEY, CDR2 SVGAGI. The CDR3 sequence is CASRLGQGNQPQHF. The DNA of the CDR3 is TGTGCCAGCAGACTCGGACAGGGGAATCAGCCCCAGCATTTT.

V and J are TRBV5-1 and TRBJ2-3; 7 bases fit TRBD1. CDR3 length: 14 amino acids. Germline CDR1 SGHRS, CDR2 YFSETQ. The V and J ends lost 3 bases and 5 bases, in that order; junction bases with no gene match: 6. CDR3 nucleotides: TGCGCCAGCAGCTCACAGGGGATCGAAGATACGCAGTATTTT. It encodes CASSSQGIEDTQYF.

This clone was observed once. The V call is TRBV29-1, the J call TRBJ2-1; 13 positions match TRBD2. Germline CDR1 reads SQVTM; CDR2 reads ANQGSEA. V was pared by 6 bases and J by 0 bases, with 11 bases of the junction left unmatched. This CDR3 region has 18 residues. CDR3 amino acids: CSVAGLAGISGSYNEQFF. Written as DNA, the CDR3 is TGCAGCGTGGCGGGACTAGCGGGAATTTCGGGCTCCTACAATGAGCAGTTCTTC.

This chain connects TRBV28 to TRBJ2-3, with a tentative D call TRBD1 (5 bases). Trimming took off 8 bases at V and 1 base at J, with 10 bases between the two ends. The germline V gene encodes CDR1 MDHEN and CDR2 SYDVKM. The CDR3 covers 13 residues. The CDR3 is CASFLGGTDTQYF. For the CDR3, the DNA is TGTGCCAGCTTTTTAGGGGGCACAGATACGCAGTATTTT. Looking up the rest from reference TRBV28 and TRBJ2-3 gives the full variable domain: DVKVTQSSRYLVKRTGEKVFLECVQDMDHENMFWYRQDPGLGLRLIYFSYDVKMKEKGDIPEGYSVSREKKERFSLILESASTNQTSMYLCASFLGGTDTQYFGPGTRLTVL.

A single count supports this clone. J is TRBJ1-2 and V is TRBV28; the D is unclear. The germline V and J ends were trimmed by 7 bases and 0 bases, with 15 bases remaining between them. The germline CDR1 and CDR2 sequences are MDHEN and SYDVKM. The CDR3 contains 15 residues. In DNA form, the CDR3 reads TGTGCCAGCACCTCTATGGGTAGTACTAACTATGGCTACACCTTC. Residues: CASTSMGSTNYGYTF.

This chain connects TRBV18 to TRBJ1-5, with D tentatively TRBD1 (6 bases). The germline V gene has CDR1 KGHSH and CDR2 LQKENI. The CDR3 contains 17 residues. The ends were cut back, 1 base at V and 4 bases at J, with 17 bases in the middle. In nucleotides, the CDR3 is TGTGCCAGCTCACCACAGCAGGGAGCGGGGGCGAATCAGCCCCAGCATTTT. It encodes CASSPQQGAGANQPQHF.

This chain connects TRBV5-8 to TRBJ1-1; D is ambiguous. Trimming stripped 1 base from V and 0 bases from J, with 16 bases between. Per germline, CDR1 SGHTS and CDR2 YDEGEE. This CDR3 has 17 residues. In nucleotides, the CDR3 is TGTGCCAGCAGCTTGAATCGTCCGTCATACATGAACACTGAAGCTTTCTTT. Translated: CASSLNRPSYMNTEAFF.

In nucleotides, the CDR3 is TGTGCCAGCAGCGCAAACCCGAACACCGGGGAGCTGTTTTTT. Translation gives CASSANPNTGELFF. The chain links TRBV9 to TRBJ2-2; D remains ambiguous. The CDR3 consists of 14 residues. CDR1 and CDR2 (germline): SGDLS, YYNGEE. The V end lost 3 bases, the J end lost 0 bases, and 6 bases lay between the germline ends.

Details on this clone: One junction end disagrees with the germline gene, perhaps due to a read error. The genes are TRBV4-2 and TRBJ2-2, with 9 bases lining up with TRBD2. Per the germline V gene, CDR1 is LGHNA and CDR2 is YNFKEQ. The CDR3 totals 18 residues. This CDR3 reads CASSARGVAGALTGGLFF. The CDR3 region has the DNA TGTGCCAGCAGCGCACGAGGCGTAGCGGGAGCTCTCACCGGGGGGCTGTTTTTT.

This clone was picked up one time. The chain couples TRBV5-6 to TRBJ2-3; 11 bases align to TRBD2. The length of the CDR3 is 15 residues. V shed 3 bases and J 4 bases; nucleotides not matched to a gene: 4. Germline-derived CDR1 and CDR2 are SGHDT and YYEEEE. As DNA, the CDR3 is TGTGCCAGCAGCTCACTAGCGGGAGTCCCAGATACGCAGTATTTT. Amino acid sequence: CASSSLAGVPDTQYF. Drawing the rest from reference TRBV5-6 and TRBJ2-3, the complete variable domain is DAGVTQSPTHLIKTRGQQVTLRCSPKSGHDTVSWYQQALGQGPQFIFQYYEEEERQRGNFPDRFSGHQFPNYSSELNVNALLLGDSALYLCASSSLAGVPDTQYFGPGTRLTVL.

The genes are TRBV4-1 and TRBJ2-5; a possible D gene is TRBD2 (5 bases). The CDR3 totals 15 residues. Germline CDR1 is MGHRA and CDR2 is YSYEKL. Between the trimmed V and J ends, which lost 1 base and 1 base, there was a span of 10 bases. This chain's CDR3 is CASSQASNLQETQYF. In DNA, the CDR3 is TGCGCCAGCAGCCAAGCTAGCAACCTCCAAGAGACCCAGTACTTC.

CDR3 nucleotides: TGTGCCAGCAGCTTCGGGACAGGCTCTGGGGAACAAGAGCAGTACTTC. The encoded protein is CASSFGTGSGEQEQYF. The chain uses TRBV5-6 and TRBJ2-7, with TRBD1 identical over 8 bases. V was clipped by 2 bases and J by 7 bases; unmatched bases: 14. The V gene's germline CDR1 is SGHDT and CDR2 YYEEEE. This CDR3 comprises 16 residues.

This chain joins TRBV28 and TRBJ2-7; D is possibly TRBD1 (5 bases). V lost 4 bases to trimming and J lost 2 bases, with 12 bases between them. The CDR3 consists of 14 residues. Germline V gives CDR1 MDHEN, CDR2 SYDVKM. CDR3 sequence: CASSSTETAYEQYF. The CDR3 DNA is TGTGCCAGCAGTTCGACAGAGACGGCCTACGAGCAGTACTTC.

V usage is TRBV27 and J usage is TRBJ1-5; D is perhaps TRBD1 (6 bases). Trimming took off 6 bases at V and 6 bases at J, with 18 bases between the two ends. This CDR3 contains 15 residues. Germline-derived CDR1 and CDR2 are MNHEY and SMNVEV (reference sequence). The CDR3 region is CASSSNGGPGQPQHF. The CDR3 nucleotides are TGTGCCAGCAGCTCGAACGGGGGGCCGGGTCAGCCCCAGCATTTT.

V usage is TRBV10-2 and J usage is TRBJ1-2; 7 bases are shared with TRBD1. Germline V gene lookup returns CDR1 WSHSY and CDR2 SAAADI. With 6 bases clipped from V and 6 bases from J, the junction kept 7 bases outside the gene matches. CDR3 length equals 13 residues. The CDR3 coding sequence is TGCGCCAGCAGCGCGACAGGGTTGAATGGCTACACCTTC. Translating it yields CASSATGLNGYTF.